These 29 T cell receptor beta chains originate from one sample sequenced in a study of blood T cell repertoires in COVID-19. Only in-frame clones appear in the TCRdb table, and some are missing; sequencing was by immunoSEQ multiplex PCR. The table shows about 140,000 clones, with roughly 76% occurring only once. The sample comprised peripheral blood. The receptors were sampled from a man aged 80 or over with acute or convalescent COVID-19.

The chain links TRBV4-2 to TRBJ2-7; tentative D call: TRBD1 (6 bases). CDR1 and CDR2 (germline): LGHNA, YNFKEQ. Trimming cost V 1 base and J 4 bases, with 17 bases left between them. This CDR3 has 16 residues. The CDR3 DNA reads as TGTGCCAGCAGCCAAGTCGGTGGGCAGGGGAATTACGAGCAGTACTTC. It encodes CASSQVGGQGNYEQYF.

The V call is TRBV5-6, the J call TRBJ2-7; D may be TRBD2 (5 bases). CDR1 SGHDT and CDR2 YYEEEE come from the germline V gene. This CDR3 region has 12 residues. Trimming pared 4 bases from V and 5 bases from J, leaving 10 bases between. CDR3 coding DNA: TGTGCCAGCAGCCGAACTAGGAACGAGCAGTACTTC. Residues: CASSRTRNEQYF.

The V gene is TRBV7-9, the J gene TRBJ1-1; no firm D call. Germline-derived CDR1 and CDR2 are SEHNR and FQNEAQ (reference sequence). Trimming stripped 5 bases from V and 1 base from J, with 11 bases between. This CDR3 comprises 14 residues. The CDR3 reads CASSPARENTEAFF. The CDR3 bases are TGTGCCAGCAGCCCAGCACGGGAGAACACTGAAGCTTTCTTT. Based on the CDR3 plus reference TRBV7-9 and TRBJ1-1, the full variable domain is DTGVSQNPRHKITKRGQNVTFRCDPISEHNRLYWYRQTLGQGPEFLTYFQNEAQLEKSRLLSDRFSAERPKGSFSTLEIQRTEQGDSAMYLCASSPARENTEAFFGQGTRLTVV.

The CDR3 spells CASSLEGADTGELFF. The CDR3 nucleotides read TGTGCCAGCAGTTTGGAGGGGGCGGACACCGGGGAGCTGTTTTTT. The rearrangement joins TRBV27 to TRBJ2-2; D perhaps matches TRBD1 (7 bases). The CDR3 runs 15 residues. Trimming took 3 bases from V and 3 from J, leaving 11 bases between them. CDR1 and CDR2 (germline): MNHEY, SMNVEV (reference sequence).

This sequence joins TRBV6-5 and TRBJ1-1, with a possible D match to TRBD1 (5 bases). This CDR3 contains 14 residues. The V gene's germline CDR1 is MNHEY and CDR2 SVGAGI. Trimming removed 6 bases at V and 5 bases at J, with 16 bases between. DNA of the CDR3: TGTGCCAGCAGCCCCGGGACGCGGGGAACTGAAGCTTTCTTT. Its protein product is CASSPGTRGTEAFF.

The chain links TRBV29-1 to TRBJ2-3; no clear D. The V gene's germline CDR1 is SQVTM and CDR2 ANQGSEA. Trimming shortened V by 6 bases and J by 0 bases, and 7 bases separated the two germline ends. The CDR3 loop spans 12 amino acids. CDR3 loop: CSVGVSTDTQYF. The CDR3 nucleotides read TGCAGCGTCGGAGTTAGCACAGATACGCAGTATTTT.

This chain links TRBV11-2 with TRBJ2-1; weak D call: TRBD2 (5 bases). The CDR3 loop spans 15 amino acids. CDR1 and CDR2 (germline): SGHAT, FQNNGV. Deletions cut 3 bases from V and 0 bases from J, with 9 bases between. This CDR3 reads CASSLDWISYNEQFF. Written as DNA, the CDR3 is TGTGCCAGCAGCTTGGACTGGATCTCCTACAATGAGCAGTTCTTC.

This rearrangement joins TRBV9 to TRBJ1-3, with D unclear. CDR3 length: 15 amino acids. Trimming took 0 bases from V and 2 from J, leaving 9 bases between them. Germline loops: CDR1 SGDLS, CDR2 YYNGEE. The CDR3 sequence: CASSVVAGTGNTIYF. The CDR3 nucleotides read TGTGCCAGCAGCGTAGTGGCAGGAACTGGAAACACCATATATTTT. Using reference TRBV9 and TRBJ1-3 for the parts outside the CDR3, the full variable domain is DSGVTQTPKHLITATGQRVTLRCSPRSGDLSVYWYQQSLDQGLQFLIQYYNGEERAKGNILERFSAQQFPDLHSELNLSSLELGDSALYFCASSVVAGTGNTIYFGEGSWLTVV.

This clone has only a few counts. The V call is TRBV18, the J call TRBJ2-4, with D maybe TRBD1 (7 bases). The V end was cut by 3 bases, the J end by 6 bases, with 21 bases between. The CDR3 length is 17 residues. The germline gives CDR1 KGHSH, CDR2 LQKENI. CDR3 in amino acids: CASSPQGDSSSTNIQYF. The DNA of the CDR3 is TGTGCCAGCTCACCCCAGGGGGACTCCTCCTCTACAAACATTCAGTACTTC.

The rearrangement uses TRBV5-4 and TRBJ1-4; D is unresolved. V shed 0 bases and J shed 3 bases, with 9 bases lying between them. The CDR3 runs to 15 residues. Germline V lookup: CDR1 SGHNT, CDR2 YYREEE (reference sequence). The CDR3 sequence: CASSLGGSANEKLFF. As DNA, the CDR3 is TGTGCCAGCAGCTTGGGAGGGTCAGCTAATGAAAAACTGTTTTTT.

The rearrangement links TRBV29-1 to TRBJ1-1; tentative D call: TRBD1 (6 bases). The CDR3 extends over 14 amino acids. Germline V lookup: CDR1 SQVTM, CDR2 ANQGSEA. The V end was cut by 4 bases, the J end by 4 bases, with 16 bases between. CDR3 nucleotides: TGCAGCGTTGGGCAGGGGAGTAGTAGCACTGAAGCTTTCTTT. Protein: CSVGQGSSSTEAFF.

This sequence joins TRBV6-6 and TRBJ2-1; tentative D call: TRBD2 (7 bases). Germline-derived CDR1 and CDR2 are MNHNY and SVGAGI (reference sequence). Between the trimmed V and J ends, which lost 2 bases and 7 bases, there was a span of 12 bases. CDR3 length: 14 amino acids. The CDR3 DNA reads as TGTGCCAGCAGTTACGGGGGGGCCGTGAATGAGCAGTTCTTC. Protein product: CASSYGGAVNEQFF.

This chain uses TRBV27 with TRBJ1-6; 8 bases are shared with TRBD1. The trim removed 5 bases at V and 6 bases at J, leaving 6 bases unmatched. Germline lookup yields CDR1 MNHEY and CDR2 SMNVEV (reference sequence). The CDR3 runs 15 residues. As DNA, the CDR3 is TGTGCCAGCAGTCCACAGACAGGGGCTAATTCACCCCTCCACTTT. Its translation is CASSPQTGANSPLHF.

The chain combines TRBV6-5 with TRBJ1-2; 10 bases agree with TRBD1. V shed 2 bases, J shed 8 bases, and the junction held 11 bases outside the gene matches. Germline CDR1 MNHEY, CDR2 SVGAGI. The CDR3 has 16 amino acids. The CDR3 DNA follows: TGTGCCAGCAGTTACGATCGGACAGGGGGGATCGGGGGCTACACCTTC. Translated: CASSYDRTGGIGGYTF.

CDR3 in amino acids: CASSQDTEDEQYF. The CDR3 DNA reads as TGTGCCAGCAGCCAAGACACGGAAGACGAGCAGTACTTC. The J gene is TRBJ2-7, the V gene TRBV7-3; D is unresolved. Germline CDR1 reads SGHTA; CDR2 reads FQGTGA. Trimming removed 5 bases from V and 5 bases from J, with 13 bases in between. The CDR3 has 13 amino acids. Filled out from reference TRBV7-3 and TRBJ2-7, the complete variable domain reads GAGVSQTPSNKVTEKGKYVELRCDPISGHTALYWYRQSLGQGPEFLIYFQGTGAADDSGLPNDRFFAVRPEGSVSTLKIQRTERGDSAVYLCASSQDTEDEQYFGPGTRLTVT.

The genes are TRBV25-1 and TRBJ1-2; D unclear. Germline CDR1 and CDR2: MGHDK and SYGVNS. Between the trimmed V and J ends, which lost 3 bases and 5 bases, there was a span of 16 bases. The CDR3 extends over 15 amino acids. The CDR3 is CASSDTTNPGYGYTF. DNA of the CDR3: TGTGCCAGCAGTGATACGACTAATCCCGGGTATGGCTACACCTTC.

The chain joins TRBV6-2 or TRBV6-3 to TRBJ2-7; TRBD1 agrees at 10 bases. Germline-derived CDR1 and CDR2 are MNHEY and SVGEGT. With V trimmed by 6 bases and J by 1 base, 9 bases remained unmatched. The CDR3 runs 16 residues. Written as DNA, the CDR3 is TGTGCCAGCAGCTCTATACGGGGACAGGGGTCCTACGAGCAGTACTTC. Translation: CASSSIRGQGSYEQYF.

For the CDR3, the DNA is TGTGCCAGCAGCTTACTAGCGGGTCTAGAAGAGACCCAGTACTTC. Translating gives CASSLLAGLEETQYF. The chain carries TRBV28 and TRBJ2-5; 9 positions agree with TRBD2. Germline CDR1 is MDHEN and CDR2 is SYDVKM. V was pared by 6 bases and J by 3 bases, with 8 bases of the junction left unmatched. The CDR3 consists of 15 residues.

This clone occurred once. The rearrangement joins TRBV6-4 to TRBJ1-6, with D perhaps TRBD1 (6 bases). The CDR3 extends over 14 amino acids. V lost 3 bases, J lost 7 bases, and 10 bases lay in between. Looked up from germline, CDR1 is MRHNA and CDR2 is SNTAGT. CDR3 DNA sequence: TGTGCCAGCAGTGAGGCAGGGGTGAATTCACCCCTCCACTTT. It is translated as CASSEAGVNSPLHF.

The chain carries TRBV5-1 and TRBJ2-1; D possibly corresponds to TRBD2 (5 bases). Looked up from germline, CDR1 is SGHRS and CDR2 is YFSETQ. The CDR3 extends over 14 amino acids. V dropped 4 bases and J dropped 5 bases, with 13 bases sitting between them. The CDR3: CASSAWTGDNEQFF. As DNA, the CDR3 is TGCGCCAGCAGCGCGTGGACTGGAGACAATGAGCAGTTCTTC.

The chain joins TRBV27 to TRBJ1-2; 7 bases fit TRBD1. The CDR3 covers 17 residues. The V and J ends lost 3 bases and 2 bases, in that order; junction bases with no gene match: 12. Germline CDR1 MNHEY, CDR2 SMNVEV (reference sequence). The CDR3 DNA reads TGTGCCAGCAGTTTGAGGTCAGCAGGGGGACCCAACTATGGCTACACCTTC. Its translation: CASSLRSAGGPNYGYTF.

This clone has only a few counts. V is TRBV5-5 and J is TRBJ2-1, with TRBD1 matching over 10 bases. Per germline, CDR1 SGHKS and CDR2 YYEKEE (reference sequence). The trim removed 0 bases at V and 0 bases at J, leaving 12 bases unmatched. The CDR3 extends over 20 amino acids. The CDR3 nucleotides are TGTGCCAGCAGCTTGGTACAGTGGGACAGGGGCCGGGGCTCCTACAATGAGCAGTTCTTC. This translates into CASSLVQWDRGRGSYNEQFF. Looking up the rest from reference TRBV5-5 and TRBJ2-1 gives the full variable domain: DAGVTQSPTHLIKTRGQQVTLRCSPISGHKSVSWYQQVLGQGPQFIFQYYEKEERGRGNFPDRFSARQFPNYSSELNVNALLLGDSALYLCASSLVQWDRGRGSYNEQFFGPGTRLTVL.

The genes are TRBV7-8 and TRBJ1-4; D is uncertain. This CDR3 spans 10 amino acids. Germline V gene lookup returns CDR1 SGHVS and CDR2 FQNEAQ. The germline V and J ends were trimmed by 5 bases and 8 bases, with 3 bases remaining between them. CDR3 DNA: TGTGCCAGCAGCGGCGAAAAACTGTTTTTT. This codes for CASSGEKLFF.

This clone was detected a few times. This chain joins TRBV5-1 and TRBJ2-3; D might be TRBD1 (6 bases). Per germline, CDR1 SGHRS and CDR2 YFSETQ. The CDR3 has 15 residues. V dropped 4 bases and J dropped 4 bases, with 16 bases sitting between them. DNA for the CDR3: TGCGCCAGCAGCAAACAGGGATTCCCTGCAGATACGCAGTATTTT. Protein sequence: CASSKQGFPADTQYF.

This clone was counted only a few times. The V call is TRBV10-2, the J call TRBJ2-7, with 8 bases that match TRBD1. Germline V gives CDR1 WSHSY, CDR2 SAAADI. After removal of 7 bases from V and 5 bases from J, the junction contained 13 bases not matched to a gene. This CDR3 spans 15 amino acids. CDR3 in DNA: TGCGCCAGCACGGACGGACAGGGAAGGTTCAACGAGCAGTACTTC. Its translation is CASTDGQGRFNEQYF.

The J gene is TRBJ2-1, the V gene TRBV2; 8 bases match TRBD1. V trimming: 0 bases; J trimming: 12 bases; junction bases outside the gene matches: 10. CDR1 SNHLY and CDR2 FYNNEI come from the germline V gene. CDR3 length equals 15 residues. The CDR3 DNA sequence: TGTGCCAGCAGTGAAGCTGGGGGGAGGACAGGGCTGCAGTTCTTC. Translating it yields CASSEAGGRTGLQFF.

The rearrangement joins TRBV10-3 to TRBJ1-1, with 9 nucleotides matching TRBD1. CDR1 and CDR2 (germline): ENHRY, SYGVKD. This CDR3 has 15 residues. The V segment lost 1 base and the J segment 2 bases; nucleotides outside the gene matches: 2. CDR3 in DNA: TGTGCCATCAGTGAGTTGACAGGGGGAAACACTGAAGCTTTCTTT. Its translation: CAISELTGGNTEAFF.

The gene calls are TRBV19 and TRBJ1-4; 7 bases agree with TRBD1. The CDR3 has 14 amino acids. Germline loops: CDR1 LNHDA, CDR2 SQIVND (reference sequence). V trimming: 6 bases; J trimming: 8 bases; junction bases outside the gene matches: 9. CDR3 sequence reads: CASRGDRDGEKLFF. The CDR3 bases are TGTGCCAGTAGGGGAGACAGGGATGGAGAAAAACTGTTTTTT.

This chain uses TRBV7-2 with TRBJ2-3, with 9 nucleotides matching TRBD1. The CDR3 extends over 16 amino acids. Germline V CDR1 and CDR2: SGHTA, FQGNSA. V shed 5 bases and J 5 bases; nucleotides not matched to a gene: 11. CDR3 sequence reads: CASSPRPGTGLDTQYF. The CDR3 bases are TGTGCCAGCAGCCCTCGCCCCGGGACAGGGTTAGATACGCAGTATTTT.